The T cell receptor (beta chain) described here comes from a study of memory CD4+ T cells and cytomegalovirus serostatus. For the study at large: Donors were healthy Belgian adults, 10 or so CMV seropositive and fewer than 30 seronegative.

Clones were sequenced by immunoSEQ multiplex PCR, and TCRdb holds only the in-frame ones, with some missing. The table shows approximately 63,000 clones, with less than 85% occurring only once. The ends were cut back, 6 bases at V and 6 bases at J, with 17 bases in the middle. The length of the CDR3 is 15 residues. Single viable CD3+CD4+CD8-CD45RO+ cells were sorted as the memory CD4+ T cells. The clonotype comes from an adult in good health and CMV-seronegative. Some clones in this sample may be carry-over from other donors' samples. Sequencing was carried out using memory CD4+ T cells from blood. The genes are TRBV6-7 and TRBJ1-4, with unresolved D. TRBV6-7 is given ORF status, its function remaining uncertain. CDR3 sequence (DNA): TGTGCCAGCAGGAACGGCGGGATTGGGTATGAAAAACTGTTTTTT. Its protein product is CASRNGGIGYEKLFF.